These 9 T cell receptor beta chains were sequenced from one sample in a study of cytomegalovirus exposure and HLA in healthy donors. This PCR relied on a set of 60 Vbeta primers and 13 Jbeta primers. Produced via immunoSEQ multiplex PCR; TCRdb's table is partial and in-frame only. The data contain around 78,000 clones, 63% of them singletons. The sequencing input was PBMCs. Every receptor here comes from a man aged 25 to 40 in good health and CMV-seropositive.

The rearrangement uses TRBV19 and TRBJ1-2; no definite D call. The CDR3 is 12 residues long. Germline V gene sequence: CDR1 LNHDA, CDR2 SQIVND (reference sequence). The V gene lost 7 bases and the J gene lost 3 bases, with 9 bases spanning the gap. The DNA of the CDR3 is TGTGCCAGTAAGGAGGGATACTATGGCTACACCTTC. This gives the protein CASKEGYYGYTF.

The chain is built from TRBV7-9 and TRBJ2-7; the match to TRBD2 covers 10 bases. Germline V gives CDR1 SEHNR, CDR2 FQNEAQ (reference sequence). The CDR3 has 15 amino acids. J was trimmed by 3 bases and V by 1 base; bases with no gene match: 3. In nucleotides, the CDR3 is TGTGCCAGCAGCTTAGGTACTAGCGGGAACTACGAGCAGTACTTC. Translating it yields CASSLGTSGNYEQYF.

As DNA, the CDR3 is TGTGCCTGGACTATGGGGGGCTCTGGAAACACCATATATTTT. It encodes CAWTMGGSGNTIYF. This sequence joins TRBV30 and TRBJ1-3; weak D call: TRBD1 (5 bases). The germline V and J ends were trimmed by 4 bases and 0 bases, with 10 bases remaining between them. This CDR3 comprises 14 residues. CDR1 and CDR2 (germline): GTSNPN, SVGIG (reference sequence).

The chain couples TRBV5-1 to TRBJ2-7, with no clear D. Between the trimmed V and J ends, which lost 6 bases and 0 bases, there was a span of 13 bases. Germline V gene lookup returns CDR1 SGHRS and CDR2 YFSETQ. This CDR3 spans 14 amino acids. The CDR3 here is CASTTTGTSYEQYF. CDR3 nucleotides: TGCGCCAGCACCACCACTGGTACCTCCTACGAGCAGTACTTC.

V gene TRBV30 combines with J gene TRBJ2-3; D is perhaps TRBD1 (6 bases). With 0 bases removed from V and 4 bases from J, the gap between germline ends came to 17 bases. CDR3 length equals 16 residues. Germline loops: CDR1 GTSNPN, CDR2 SVGIG (reference sequence). CDR3 DNA: TGTGCCTGGAGTGTAGGCGGCAGGGGAAGGTCAGATACGCAGTATTTT. Translated: CAWSVGGRGRSDTQYF. The full variable domain, its missing parts supplied by reference TRBV30 and TRBJ2-3, is SQTIHQWPATLVQPVGSPLSLECTVEGTSNPNLYWYRQAAGRGLQLLFYSVGIGQISSEVPQNLSASRPQDRQFILSSKKLLLSDSGFYLCAWSVGGRGRSDTQYFGPGTRLTVL.

This clone has only one observation. The chain uses TRBV11-2 and TRBJ2-7; TRBD1 is a possible D gene (6 bases). The CDR3 loop spans 15 amino acids. Germline CDR1 SGHAT, CDR2 FQNNGV. V lost 1 base and J lost 3, with 13 bases in between. DNA of the CDR3: TGTGCCAGCAGCTTAGTGAGGGGGTCAGGCTACGAGCAGTACTTC. It translates to CASSLVRGSGYEQYF.

V gene TRBV7-2 combines with J gene TRBJ1-2; D is undetermined. Germline V CDR1 and CDR2: SGHTA, FQGNSA. Trimming removed 1 base from V and 8 bases from J, with 17 bases in between. The CDR3 has 15 amino acids. The CDR3 loop reads CASSLVGGGVSGYTF. In DNA, the CDR3 is TGTGCCAGCAGCTTAGTTGGTGGCGGGGTGAGCGGCTACACCTTC.

The chain has TRBV5-4 and TRBJ1-2; 8 bases match TRBD1. Germline V lookup: CDR1 SGHNT, CDR2 YYREEE (reference sequence). The length of the CDR3 is 15 residues. V was pared by 2 bases and J by 4 bases, with 7 bases of the junction left unmatched. In DNA form, the CDR3 reads TGTGCCAGCAGCTTAGGACAGGGCGGAGGCTATGGCTACACCTTC. This encodes CASSLGQGGGYGYTF.

This rearrangement joins TRBV27 to TRBJ2-7; 7 bases fit TRBD1. This CDR3 contains 14 residues. Trimming at V came to 7 bases and at J to 4 bases, leaving 10 bases not matched to a gene. Germline CDR1 MNHEY, CDR2 SMNVEV (reference sequence). The CDR3 coding sequence is TGTGCCAGCACTCCGACAGGGATTGCTTACGAGCAGTACTTC. Translating it yields CASTPTGIAYEQYF.